This T cell receptor (beta chain) was identified in a study of response to subunit inactivated influenza vaccine. Study-wide results and limits: Few additional T cells are recruited per seasonal influenza vaccination, authors suggested.

In the case of this clonotype: The antigen is not known.

TCRdb fed the RT-PCR reads into MiXCR, producing one record per CDR3 protein. The sample lists roughly 500,000 distinct CDR3 sequences; approximately 15% were seen once. Germline CDR1 and CDR2: LGHNA and YSLEER. There are 13 residues in the CDR3. The V end lost 6 bases, the J end lost 3 bases, and 11 bases lay between the germline ends. V gene TRBV4-3 combines with J gene TRBJ2-5, with no clear D. The origin of this receptor is a man aged 45 to 75 who received an inactivated influenza vaccine. The sample was CD4+ T cells sorted from PBMCs, taken less than 30 months after vaccination. The CDR3 DNA reads as TGCGCCAGCAGAATTGTACCTAAAGAGACCCAGTACTTC. It translates to CASRIVPKETQYF.